This T cell receptor (beta chain) comes out of a study of graft-versus-host responses after intestinal transplantation. Background on the study: Recipients were all induced with anti-thymocyte globulin, then given tacrolimus and steroids for around three years. Findings of the study overall: Peak levels of circulating GvH clones tracked with early post-transplant HvG declines.

Concerning this clone itself: Its specificity is unknown.

Lamina propria and intraepithelial lymphocytes were released by processing graft tissue. Repertoires were generated with immunoSEQ multiplex PCR, while TCRdb's copy carries only in-frame clones and drops some. The table records 20,000 to 25,000 clones, around 77% of them present only once. This CDR3 contains 16 residues. CDR1 and CDR2 from the germline V gene are MRHNA and SNTAGT. V was cut by 4 bases and J by 0 bases, with 13 bases left in between. The specimen comprised ileum tissue, sampled 12 days after intestinal transplant. This receptor was obtained from a human patient who received an intestinal transplant, so some T cells may come from the graft donor. This rearrangement joins TRBV6-4 to TRBJ1-3; D call uncertain. The CDR3 nucleotides read TGTGCCAGCAGTGGGTCAGGCCTGGGCTCTGGAAACACCATATATTTT. Translating it yields CASSGSGLGSGNTIYF.